This T cell receptor beta chain stems from a study of blood T cell repertoires in COVID-19. The overall study: Whether acute or convalescent, the COVID-19 samples came from the United States, Italy and Spain. The analysed material was cDNA or gDNA that came from T cells, B-cell-depleted T cells, or PBMCs.

The CDR3 has 14 residues. With 3 bases removed from V and 4 bases from J, the gap between germline ends came to 9 bases. The germline V gene encodes CDR1 SGHTA and CDR2 FQGNSA. Authors' analysis steps: It was from reference gene primer amplification that nucleated cell counts were estimated. The table came from immunoSEQ multiplex PCR; TCRdb's copy has only in-frame clones and leaves some out. The V and J calls and clone size were taken over from that table, and D and trimming were inferred from the DNA. This table holds 270,000 or so clones, approximately 84% found once. Sequenced: peripheral blood. The gene calls are TRBV7-2 and TRBJ1-4, with D maybe TRBD1 (6 bases). The TCR originated in a human donor with COVID-19, enrolled during active disease. The donor label of this sample is uncertain. CDR3 loop: CASSFGGYNEKLFF. The CDR3 nucleotides are TGTGCCAGCAGCTTTGGGGGCTATAATGAAAAACTGTTTTTT.